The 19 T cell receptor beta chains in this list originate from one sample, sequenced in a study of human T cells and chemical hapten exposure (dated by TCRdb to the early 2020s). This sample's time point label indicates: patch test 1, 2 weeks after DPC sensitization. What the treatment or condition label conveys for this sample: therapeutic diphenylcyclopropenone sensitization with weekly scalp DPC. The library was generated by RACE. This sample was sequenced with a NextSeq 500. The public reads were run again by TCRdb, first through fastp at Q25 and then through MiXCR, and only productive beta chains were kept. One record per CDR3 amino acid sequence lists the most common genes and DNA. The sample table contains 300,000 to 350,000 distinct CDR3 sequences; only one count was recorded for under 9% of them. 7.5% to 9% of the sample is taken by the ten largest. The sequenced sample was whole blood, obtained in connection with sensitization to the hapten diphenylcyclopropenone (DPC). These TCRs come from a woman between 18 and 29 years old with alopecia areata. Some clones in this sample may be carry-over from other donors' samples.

The CDR3 DNA reads as TGCAGTGTACGAAAGGGAGGGGGCGCCGATACGCAGTATTTT. It yields the protein CSVRKGGGADTQYF. The rearrangement links TRBV20-1 to TRBJ2-3; D may match TRBD1 or TRBD2 (7 bases each). The CDR3 runs 14 residues. CDR1 is DFQATT and CDR2 is SNEGSKA in the germline V gene (reference sequence). Trimming took 7 bases from V and 6 from J, leaving 20 bases between them.

CDR3 DNA sequence: TGTGCCAGCAGCTTGGGACAGGGGTGGGGTGAAAAACTGTTTTTT. Its translation: CASSLGQGWGEKLFF. V is TRBV5-6 and J is TRBJ1-4, with 8 bases matching TRBD1. CDR1 SGHDT and CDR2 YYEEEE come from the germline V gene. The trim removed 0 bases at V and 7 bases at J, leaving 5 bases unmatched. The CDR3 is 15 amino acids.

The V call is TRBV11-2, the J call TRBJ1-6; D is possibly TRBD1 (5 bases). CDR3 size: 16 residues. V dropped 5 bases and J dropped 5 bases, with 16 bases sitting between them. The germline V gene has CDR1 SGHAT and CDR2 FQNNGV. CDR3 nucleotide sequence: TGTGCCAGCAGCCCCACCCTGACAGTTAATAATTCACCCCTCCACTTT. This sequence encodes CASSPTLTVNNSPLHF.

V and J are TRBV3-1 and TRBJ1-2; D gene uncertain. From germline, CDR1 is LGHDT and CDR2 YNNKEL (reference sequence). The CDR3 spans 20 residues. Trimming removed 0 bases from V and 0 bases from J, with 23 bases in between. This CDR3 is CASSQDRGEGNQEANYGYTF. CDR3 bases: TGTGCCAGCAGCCAAGATCGAGGAGAGGGAAACCAGGAGGCTAACTATGGCTACACCTTC.

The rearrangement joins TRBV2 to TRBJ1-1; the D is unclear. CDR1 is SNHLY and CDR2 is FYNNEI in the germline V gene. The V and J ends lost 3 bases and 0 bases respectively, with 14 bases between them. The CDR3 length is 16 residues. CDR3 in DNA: TGTGCCAGCAGTGAGTGGCAGACCTTGATGAACACTGAAGCTTTCTTT. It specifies CASSEWQTLMNTEAFF.

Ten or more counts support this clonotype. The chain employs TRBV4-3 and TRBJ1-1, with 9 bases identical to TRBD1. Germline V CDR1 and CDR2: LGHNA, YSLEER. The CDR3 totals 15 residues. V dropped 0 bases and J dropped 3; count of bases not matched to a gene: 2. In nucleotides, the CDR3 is TGCGCCAGCAGCCAAGATACAGGGGGCTACACTGAAGCTTTCTTT. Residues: CASSQDTGGYTEAFF.

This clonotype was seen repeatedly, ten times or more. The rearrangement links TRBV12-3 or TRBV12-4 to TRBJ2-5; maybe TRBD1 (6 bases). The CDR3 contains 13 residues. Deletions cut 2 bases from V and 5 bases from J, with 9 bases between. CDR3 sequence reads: CASSLLRGETQYF. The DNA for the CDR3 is TGTGCCAGCAGTTTATTAAGGGGGGAGACCCAGTACTTC.

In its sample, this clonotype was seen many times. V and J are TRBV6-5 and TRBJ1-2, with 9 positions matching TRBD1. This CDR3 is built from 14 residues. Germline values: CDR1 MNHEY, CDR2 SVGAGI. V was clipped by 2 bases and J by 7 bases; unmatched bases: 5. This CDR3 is CASSYGYRGPGYTF. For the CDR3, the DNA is TGTGCCAGCAGTTACGGTTACAGGGGGCCTGGCTACACCTTC.

The DNA for the CDR3 is TGTGCCAGCAGCGTAGGAGATACAGGGGGCGCACGGACTGAAGCTTTCTTT. Protein: CASSVGDTGGARTEAFF. This chain connects TRBV9 to TRBJ1-1, with TRBD1 matching 9 bases. With 0 bases clipped from V and 5 bases from J, the junction kept 11 bases outside the gene matches. Germline CDR1 and CDR2: SGDLS and YYNGEE. CDR3 size: 17 residues.

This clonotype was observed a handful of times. This CDR3 is CASSYEGQANYGYTF. The DNA for the CDR3 is TGTGCCAGCAGTTATGAGGGCCAGGCTAACTATGGCTACACCTTC. This rearrangement joins TRBV6-9 to TRBJ1-2, with D unresolved. Germline assignment: CDR1 MNHGY and CDR2 SVAAGI. The CDR3 covers 15 residues. Trimming removed 2 bases at V and 0 bases at J, with 10 bases between.

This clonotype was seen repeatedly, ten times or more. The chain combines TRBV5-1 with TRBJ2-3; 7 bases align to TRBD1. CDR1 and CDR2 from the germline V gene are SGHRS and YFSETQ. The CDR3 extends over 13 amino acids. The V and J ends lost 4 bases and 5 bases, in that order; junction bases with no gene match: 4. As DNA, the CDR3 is TGCGCCAGCAGCAGAGACAGGGAAGATACGCAGTATTTT. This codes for CASSRDREDTQYF.

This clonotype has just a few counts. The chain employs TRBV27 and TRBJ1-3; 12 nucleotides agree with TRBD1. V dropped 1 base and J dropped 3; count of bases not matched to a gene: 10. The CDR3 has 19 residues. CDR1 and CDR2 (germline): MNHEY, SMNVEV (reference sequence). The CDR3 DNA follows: TGTGCCAGCAGTTTATTGCCCCCGGGACAGGGGGCGCGTGGAAACACCATATATTTT. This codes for CASSLLPPGQGARGNTIYF.

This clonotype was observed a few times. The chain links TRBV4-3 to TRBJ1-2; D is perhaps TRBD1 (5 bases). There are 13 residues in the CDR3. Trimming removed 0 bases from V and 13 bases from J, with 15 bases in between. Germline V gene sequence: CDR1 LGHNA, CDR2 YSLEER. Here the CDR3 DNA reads TGCGCCAGCAGCCAAGACCTAGACAGATATAGCACCTTC. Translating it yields CASSQDLDRYSTF.

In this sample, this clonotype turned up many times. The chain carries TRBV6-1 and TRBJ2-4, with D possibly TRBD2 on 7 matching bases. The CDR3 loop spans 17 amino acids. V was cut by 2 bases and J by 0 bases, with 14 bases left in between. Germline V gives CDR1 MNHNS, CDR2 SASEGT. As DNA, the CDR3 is TGTGCCAGCAGTGAAAACCGGGGGGCCGGAGCCAAAAACATTCAGTACTTC. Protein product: CASSENRGAGAKNIQYF.

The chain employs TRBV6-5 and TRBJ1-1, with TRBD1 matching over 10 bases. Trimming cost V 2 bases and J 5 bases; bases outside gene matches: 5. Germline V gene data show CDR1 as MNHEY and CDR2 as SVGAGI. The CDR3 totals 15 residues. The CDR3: CASSYGQGGHTEAFF. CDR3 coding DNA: TGTGCCAGCAGTTACGGACAGGGGGGCCATACTGAAGCTTTCTTT.

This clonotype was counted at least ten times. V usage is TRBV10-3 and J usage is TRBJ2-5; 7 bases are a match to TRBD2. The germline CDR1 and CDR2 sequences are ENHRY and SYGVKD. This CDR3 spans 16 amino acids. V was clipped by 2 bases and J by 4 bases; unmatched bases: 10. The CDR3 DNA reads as TGTGCCATCAGTGAGAGGCTAGCGGCCGCCCGAGAGACCCAGTACTTC. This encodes CAISERLAAARETQYF.

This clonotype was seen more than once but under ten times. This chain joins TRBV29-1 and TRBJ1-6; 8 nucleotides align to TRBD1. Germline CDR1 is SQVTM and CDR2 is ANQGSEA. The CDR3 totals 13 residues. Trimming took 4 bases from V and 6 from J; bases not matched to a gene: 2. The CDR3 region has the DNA TGCAGCGTTGGACAGGGGCCTAATTCACCCCTCCACTTT. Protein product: CSVGQGPNSPLHF. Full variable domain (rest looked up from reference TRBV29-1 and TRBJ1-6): SAVISQKPSRDICQRGTSLTIQCQVDSQVTMMFWYRQQPGQSLTLIATANQGSEATYESGFVIDKFPISRPNLTFSTLTVSNMSPEDSSIYLCSVGQGPNSPLHFGNGTRLTVT.

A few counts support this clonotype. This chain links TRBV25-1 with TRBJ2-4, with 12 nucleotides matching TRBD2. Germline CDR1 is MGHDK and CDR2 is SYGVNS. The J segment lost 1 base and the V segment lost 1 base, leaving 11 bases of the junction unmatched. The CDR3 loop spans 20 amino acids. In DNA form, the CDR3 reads TGTGCCAGCAGTGAATGTCCGCGCCTAGCGGGGGGGCCGGCCAAAAACATTCAGTACTTC. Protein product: CASSECPRLAGGPAKNIQYF.

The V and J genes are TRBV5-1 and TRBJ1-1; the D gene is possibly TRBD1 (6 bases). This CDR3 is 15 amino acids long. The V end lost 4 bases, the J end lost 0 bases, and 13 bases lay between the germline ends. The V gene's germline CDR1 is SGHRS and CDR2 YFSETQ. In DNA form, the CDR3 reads TGCGCCAGCAGCCAGGACAGCATTATGAACACTGAAGCTTTCTTT. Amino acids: CASSQDSIMNTEAFF.